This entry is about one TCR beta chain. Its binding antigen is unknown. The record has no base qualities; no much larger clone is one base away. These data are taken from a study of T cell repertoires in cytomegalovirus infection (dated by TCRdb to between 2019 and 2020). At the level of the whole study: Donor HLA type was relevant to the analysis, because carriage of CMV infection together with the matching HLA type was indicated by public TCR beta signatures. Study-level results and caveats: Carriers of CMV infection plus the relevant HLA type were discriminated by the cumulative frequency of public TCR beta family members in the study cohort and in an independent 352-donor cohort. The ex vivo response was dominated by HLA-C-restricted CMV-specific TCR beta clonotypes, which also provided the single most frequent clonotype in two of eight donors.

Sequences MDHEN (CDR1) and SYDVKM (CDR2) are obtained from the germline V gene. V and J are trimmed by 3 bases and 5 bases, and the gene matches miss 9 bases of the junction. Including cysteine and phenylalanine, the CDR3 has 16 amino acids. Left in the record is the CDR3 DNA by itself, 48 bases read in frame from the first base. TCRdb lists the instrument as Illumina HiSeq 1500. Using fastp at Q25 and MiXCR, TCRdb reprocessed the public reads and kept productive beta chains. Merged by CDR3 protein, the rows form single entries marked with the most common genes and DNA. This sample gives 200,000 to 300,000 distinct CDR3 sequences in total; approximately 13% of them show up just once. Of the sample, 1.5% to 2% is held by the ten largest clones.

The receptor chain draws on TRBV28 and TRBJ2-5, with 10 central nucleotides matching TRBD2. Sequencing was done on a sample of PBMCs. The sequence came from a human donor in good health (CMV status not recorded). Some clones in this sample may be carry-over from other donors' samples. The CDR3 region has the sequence CASSFMRWGLAETQYF. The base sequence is TGTGCCAGCAGTTTTATGCGCTGGGGACTAGCGGAGACCCAGTACTTC.